Below are 29 T cell receptor beta chains sequenced from a single sample in a study of Tregs in tolerant kidney transplant recipients. This table comes from immunoSEQ multiplex PCR, and its TCRdb copy is limited to in-frame clones, with some not included. The table gives around 33,000 clones; the top ten clones make up 1.8% of it. Related graft donors supplied nonmyeloablative bone marrow transplants, and mixed chimerism was transient. The specimen was CD4+ T cells from blood (PBMCs), collected 24 months after the transplant. Source of these receptors: a human patient who received a combined kidney and bone marrow transplant. Some T cells may have come from the graft donor.

To note about this clone: The read terminates 3 residues before the CDR3 end, so the remaining end is supplied by the germline J gene. V and J are TRBV2 and TRBJ2-5; 8 nucleotides align to TRBD2. V dropped 6 bases and J dropped 0; count of bases not matched to a gene: 9. The CDR3 sequence is 16 residues long. Germline V CDR1 and CDR2: SNHLY, FYNNEI. The sequenced part of the CDR3 DNA is TGTGCCAGCAGAGCGGGAGTGAGGGCGTACCAAGAGACC. Translation gives CASRAGVRAYQET. The whole CDR3 sequence is CASRAGVRAYQETQYF.

Of note for this clone: From the germline J gene comes the end of the CDR3, since the read stops 3 residues before it. The chain carries TRBV19 and TRBJ2-1; D unresolved. The CDR3 spans 13 residues. The V end lost 4 bases, the J end lost 4 bases, and 8 bases lay between the germline ends. Germline V CDR1 and CDR2: LNHDA, SQIVND (reference sequence). The covered CDR3 bases are TGTGCCAGTAGTAGCAGGCTTTACAATGAG. This gives the protein CASSSRLYNE. The whole CDR3 sequence reads CASSSRLYNEQFF.

A remark on this clone: The read terminates 3 residues ahead of where the CDR3 ends, so the germline J gene completes it. The V call is TRBV10-3, the J call TRBJ2-7; 14 nucleotides line up with TRBD2. Unmatched junction bases numbered 3, after V lost 2 bases and J lost 0 bases. The germline V gene encodes CDR1 ENHRY and CDR2 SYGVKD. The CDR3 runs to 17 residues. The CDR3 reads CAISEEGLAGDSYEQYF. CDR3 DNA (partial): TGTGCCATCAGTGAGGAGGGACTAGCGGGAGACTCCTACGAG.

As for this clone: The CDR3 end is not reached by the read, which stops 3 residues before it; the germline J gene fills it in. V and J are TRBV7-2 and TRBJ2-7; the D is unclear. This CDR3 region has 13 residues. Trimming removed 5 bases at V and 5 bases at J, with 13 bases between. CDR1 and CDR2 (germline): SGHTA, FQGNSA. The CDR3 sequence: CASSPRRPHEQYF. Incomplete CDR3 DNA: TGTGCCAGCAGCCCCAGAAGGCCGCACGAG.

As to this clone: Read data end 3 residues before the CDR3 end; the end is taken from the germline J gene. The gene calls are TRBV5-1 and TRBJ1-4, with 9 positions matching TRBD1. The CDR3 has 15 residues. Germline V lookup: CDR1 SGHRS, CDR2 YFSETQ. Losses at the gene ends were 4 bases for V and 4 bases for J; bases not matched to a gene: 5. The CDR3: CASSLQTGGNEKLFF. Partial CDR3 DNA: TGCGCCAGCAGCCTACAGACAGGGGGTAATGAAAAA.

About this clone: An end of the junction does not agree with germline; a read error may underlie this. The CDR3 goes on 3 residues after the read ends, and that part is filled in from the germline J gene. The rearrangement uses TRBV28 and TRBJ1-1; 11 bases line up with TRBD1. The CDR3 spans 16 residues. Germline V gives CDR1 MDHEN, CDR2 SYDVKM. Incomplete CDR3 DNA: TGTGCCAGCTCAAACTTGGGACAGGGGGTGAAGACTGAA. It specifies CASSNLGQGVKTE. The entire CDR3 protein reads CASSNLGQGVKTEAFF.

To note about this clone: The read terminates 3 residues ahead of where the CDR3 ends, so the germline J gene completes it. The V call is TRBV7-3, the J call TRBJ2-1; maybe TRBD2 (5 bases). V was cut by 3 bases and J by 7 bases, with 13 bases left in between. This CDR3 spans 14 amino acids. Germline values: CDR1 SGHTA, CDR2 FQGTGA. The CDR3 here is CASSLGQRQNEQFF. CDR3 DNA (partial): TGTGCCAGCAGCTTGGGTCAGCGGCAGAATGAG.

In regard to this clone: The read finishes 3 residues shy of the CDR3 end, and the germline J gene is used to complete it. The chain employs TRBV5-1 and TRBJ2-2; 10 positions agree with TRBD1. This CDR3 spans 16 amino acids. The germline gives CDR1 SGHRS, CDR2 YFSETQ. The J segment lost 9 bases and the V segment lost 4 bases, leaving 12 bases of the junction unmatched. CDR3 DNA, as far as it was read: TGCGCCAGCAGCAGACCGGGACAGGGGTCCTCCCGGGAG. This translates into CASSRPGQGSSRE. The entire CDR3 protein reads CASSRPGQGSSRELFF.

Notes on this clone: Read coverage stops 3 residues before the CDR3 terminus; the germline J gene supplies the remainder. The chain links TRBV6-2 or TRBV6-3 to TRBJ1-4, with unresolved D. The CDR3 has 17 amino acids. CDR1 and CDR2 from the germline V gene are MNHEY and SVGEGT. V gave up 6 bases and J gave up 2 bases, with 19 bases separating them. The CDR3 sequence is CASRHYAASDTNEKLFF. The part of the CDR3 DNA that was read is TGTGCCAGCAGGCACTACGCCGCGAGTGATACTAATGAAAAA.

Of note for this clone: The read finishes 3 residues shy of the CDR3 end, and the germline J gene is used to complete it. The J gene is TRBJ1-3, the V gene TRBV7-6; D is uncertain. This CDR3 has 13 residues. V shed 2 bases and J shed 4 bases, with 6 bases lying between them. CDR1 and CDR2 from the germline V gene are SGHVS and FNYEAQ. The CDR3 protein is CASSLILGNTIYF. The CDR3 DNA, read in part, is TGTGCCAGCAGCTTAATTCTGGGAAACACC.

A note on this clone: The read terminates 3 residues before the CDR3 end, so the remaining end is supplied by the germline J gene. This chain links TRBV5-1 with TRBJ2-7; D gene ambiguous. The CDR3 spans 11 residues. The V end was cut by 4 bases, the J end by 3 bases, with 5 bases between. Germline V gene data show CDR1 as SGHRS and CDR2 as YFSETQ. The CDR3 sequence: CASSPLYEQYF. Partial CDR3 DNA: TGCGCCAGCAGCCCCCTCTACGAG.

About this clone itself: The sequence runs out 3 residues before the end of the CDR3; the remainder is reconstructed from the germline J gene. This chain uses TRBV6-2 or TRBV6-3 with TRBJ2-1, with 9 positions matching TRBD2. This CDR3 spans 15 amino acids. V gave up 5 bases and J gave up 8 bases; unmatched junction bases: 10. The germline gives CDR1 MNHEY, CDR2 SVGEGT. The CDR3 DNA, read in part, is TGTGCCAGCAGTAAACCGGGACTAGCTACCCATGAG. As protein: CASSKPGLATHE. The entire CDR3 sequence reads CASSKPGLATHEQFF.

Remarks on this clone: The read is 3 residues too short to cover the CDR3 end, so that end is filled in from the germline J gene. This chain links TRBV5-1 with TRBJ2-5; 7 nucleotides line up with TRBD1. Germline V lookup: CDR1 SGHRS, CDR2 YFSETQ. V lost 2 bases and J lost 2; bases outside the gene matches: 9. This CDR3 contains 16 residues. CDR3 in amino acids: CASSFVPGTDQETQYF. The DNA read from the CDR3 is TGCGCCAGCAGCTTCGTCCCCGGGACAGATCAAGAGACC.

CDR3 residues: CSASRSDYGYTF. The DNA read from the CDR3 is TGCAGTGCTAGCAGGTCGGACTATGGC. The rearrangement uses TRBV20-1 and TRBJ1-2; D remains unclear. The CDR3 end lies 3 residues beyond the end of the read and is filled in from the germline J gene. The CDR3 is made up of 12 amino acids. Germline V gives CDR1 DFQATT, CDR2 SNEGSKA (reference sequence). V shed 3 bases and J shed 3 bases, with 8 bases lying between them.

As for this clone: The sequenced fragment ends 3 residues before the CDR3 boundary, so the rest is inferred from the germline J gene. The V gene is TRBV20-1, the J gene TRBJ2-1; 14 bases fit TRBD2. J lost 6 bases, V lost 2 bases, and 12 bases had no gene match. The length of the CDR3 is 18 residues. Germline loops: CDR1 DFQATT, CDR2 SNEGSKA (reference sequence). The sequenced CDR3 bases are TGCAGTGCTAGATGGACTAGCGGGAGGCCGACGGCCTTCAATGAG. Translating gives CSARWTSGRPTAFNE. In full, the CDR3 is CSARWTSGRPTAFNEQFF.

Note on this clone: The read finishes 3 residues shy of the CDR3 end, and the germline J gene is used to complete it. J is TRBJ2-3 and V is TRBV5-1; 7 positions match TRBD2. The CDR3 is 15 amino acids. Germline V gene lookup returns CDR1 SGHRS and CDR2 YFSETQ. The V gene end was trimmed by 4 bases and the J gene end by 1 base; junction bases not matched to a gene: 6. The sequenced CDR3 bases are TGCGCCAGCAGCAACCGGGACTACGGCACAGATACG. Translation gives CASSNRDYGTDT. The entire CDR3 sequence reads CASSNRDYGTDTQYF.

Notes on this clone: The CDR3 is cut off 3 residues early in the read; its end comes from the germline J gene. The chain is built from TRBV10-3 and TRBJ2-7, with a possible D match to TRBD1 (5 bases). Germline V gives CDR1 ENHRY, CDR2 SYGVKD. The CDR3 contains 14 residues. Trimming stripped 4 bases from V and 5 bases from J, with 15 bases between. Incomplete CDR3 DNA: TGTGCCATCAGTGTTTCATCAGGGTCCCACGAG. Its translation is CAISVSSGSHE. From start to end, the CDR3 is CAISVSSGSHEQYF.

Note on this clone: The read terminates 3 residues before the CDR3 end, so the remaining end is supplied by the germline J gene. The V and J genes are TRBV5-1 and TRBJ1-1, with 7 bases identical to TRBD1. CDR3 length equals 16 residues. In germline, CDR1 is SGHRS, CDR2 YFSETQ. The ends lost 0 bases at V and 5 bases at J; junction bases unmatched: 10. CDR3 region: CASSLDSARGVTEAFF. The CDR3 bases that were read are TGCGCCAGCAGCTTGGATAGTGCCAGGGGGGTAACTGAA.

For this clone: The observed sequence ends 3 residues before the CDR3 terminus, with the missing tail filled in from the germline J gene. The J gene is TRBJ2-5, the V gene TRBV5-6; TRBD1 is a possible D gene (6 bases). V was clipped by 4 bases and J by 2 bases, with 15 bases between them. Germline V gene data show CDR1 as SGHDT and CDR2 as YYEEEE. The length of the CDR3 is 15 residues. Partial CDR3 DNA: TGTGCCAGCAGCCCGCTTGCAGGGGCTCAAGAGACC. The encoded protein is CASSPLAGAQET. In full, the CDR3 is CASSPLAGAQETQYF.

A word on this clone: The read stops 3 residues short of the end of the CDR3; the missing end is completed from the germline J gene. The chain joins TRBV20-1 to TRBJ2-6; D not resolved. V lost 1 base and J 1 base, leaving 5 bases between the germline ends. This CDR3 has 14 residues. Per the germline V gene, CDR1 is DFQATT and CDR2 is SNEGSKA (reference sequence). CDR3 bases read: TGCAGTGCTAGAGTGAGGTCTGGGGCCAACGTC. Protein product: CSARVRSGANV. The whole CDR3 protein is CSARVRSGANVLTF.

With respect to this clone: Sequencing ends 3 residues short of the CDR3 end; the germline J gene provides the rest. The genes are TRBV2 and TRBJ2-1, with 8 bases matching TRBD2. After removal of 3 bases from V and 4 bases from J, the junction contained 5 bases not matched to a gene. Germline values: CDR1 SNHLY, CDR2 FYNNEI. The CDR3 runs to 15 residues. CDR3 DNA, as far as it was read: TGTGCCAGCAGTGAGAGCGGGAGTTCTTACAATGAG. It translates to CASSESGSSYNE. The CDR3 in its entirety is CASSESGSSYNEQFF.

Note on this clone: Read data end 3 residues before the CDR3 end; the end is taken from the germline J gene. The chain carries TRBV2 and TRBJ2-2; 10 bases map to TRBD1. The CDR3 runs to 15 residues. Germline CDR1 SNHLY, CDR2 FYNNEI. With V trimmed by 7 bases and J by 1 base, 3 bases remained unmatched. Incomplete CDR3 DNA: TGTGCCAGCAATAGGGACAGGGGGAACACCGGGGAG. Translating it yields CASNRDRGNTGE. The complete CDR3 sequence is CASNRDRGNTGELFF.

In the case of this clone: Read data end 3 residues before the CDR3 end; the end is taken from the germline J gene. The rearrangement joins TRBV7-3 to TRBJ1-1; a weak D match, TRBD1 (6 bases). V was shortened by 2 bases and J by 1 base, with 11 bases between the two germline ends. CDR1 and CDR2 (germline): SGHTA, FQGTGA. CDR3 length: 15 residues. CDR3 bases read: TGTGCCAGCAGCTTAGGGGGGGCAGGGAACACTGAA. It specifies CASSLGGAGNTE. The CDR3 as a whole reads CASSLGGAGNTEAFF.

In regard to this clone: The read terminates 3 residues before the CDR3 end, so the remaining end is supplied by the germline J gene. The chain joins TRBV29-1 to TRBJ2-1; no clear D. The germline gives CDR1 SQVTM, CDR2 ANQGSEA. This CDR3 comprises 14 residues. The V end lost 4 bases, the J end lost 3 bases, and 13 bases lay between the germline ends. This chain's CDR3 is CSVGPLTLYNEQFF. The DNA read from the CDR3 is TGCAGCGTTGGACCCCTGACTCTCTACAATGAG.

The sequenced part of the CDR3 DNA is TGTGCCAGCAGCCCCACAGTTCTTCACCGCGAG. Protein: CASSPTVLHRE. The whole CDR3 protein reads CASSPTVLHREQYF. The genes are TRBV7-8 and TRBJ2-7; D call uncertain. The DNA ends 3 residues before the CDR3 does, and the rest of the CDR3 is filled in from the germline J gene. The CDR3 spans 14 residues. The V gene lost 5 bases and the J gene lost 6 bases, with 17 bases spanning the gap. Germline CDR1 and CDR2: SGHVS and FQNEAQ. Supplemented by reference TRBV7-8 and TRBJ2-7, the full variable domain reads GAGVSQSPRYKVAKRGQDVALRCDPISGHVSLFWYQQALGQGPEFLTYFQNEAQLDKSGLPSDRFFAERPEGSVSTLKIQRTQQEDSAVYLCASSPTVLHREQYFGPGTRLTVT.

On this clone itself: The missing CDR3 end, 3 residues past where the read stops, is filled in from the germline J gene. The chain employs TRBV19 and TRBJ1-2; D remains ambiguous. The CDR3 sequence is 12 residues long. With 3 bases removed from V and 5 bases from J, the gap between germline ends came to 7 bases. Germline-derived CDR1 and CDR2 are LNHDA and SQIVND (reference sequence). The CDR3 bases that were read are TGTGCCAGTAGTATCCCAGATTATGGC. It yields the protein CASSIPDYG. From start to end, the CDR3 is CASSIPDYGYTF.

With respect to this clone: Read sequence stops 3 residues before the CDR3 end, and the germline J gene provides the missing end. The sample carries other DNA sequences with the same CDR3. The rearrangement joins TRBV18 to TRBJ2-7; D is undetermined. The length of the CDR3 is 15 residues. CDR1 KGHSH and CDR2 LQKENI come from the germline V gene. Trimming took 3 bases from V and 3 from J, leaving 15 bases between them. The CDR3 here is CASSPRFAIDYEQYF. The CDR3 DNA, read in part, is TGTGCCAGCTCACCGCGATTTGCTATTGACTACGAG.

Note on this clone: The missing CDR3 end, 3 residues past where the read stops, is filled in from the germline J gene. The chain couples TRBV20-1 to TRBJ2-1; 14 bases agree with TRBD2. This CDR3 has 16 amino acids. Germline V lookup: CDR1 DFQATT, CDR2 SNEGSKA (reference sequence). V lost 1 base, J lost 5 bases, and 4 bases stayed unmatched. The CDR3 loop reads CSARGTSGRTDNEQFF. CDR3 DNA, as far as it was read: TGCAGTGCTAGAGGGACTAGCGGGAGGACAGACAATGAG.

On this clone: The sequenced fragment ends 3 residues before the CDR3 boundary, so the rest is inferred from the germline J gene. The chain links TRBV10-3 to TRBJ1-6; 7 bases are shared with TRBD1. The CDR3 contains 15 residues. V was clipped by 2 bases and J by 7 bases; unmatched bases: 5. Germline V gene lookup returns CDR1 ENHRY and CDR2 SYGVKD. The CDR3 DNA, read in part, is TGTGCCATCAGTGAGCTAGGGACAGAAAATTCACCC. Protein: CAISELGTENSP. The complete CDR3 reads CAISELGTENSPLHF.